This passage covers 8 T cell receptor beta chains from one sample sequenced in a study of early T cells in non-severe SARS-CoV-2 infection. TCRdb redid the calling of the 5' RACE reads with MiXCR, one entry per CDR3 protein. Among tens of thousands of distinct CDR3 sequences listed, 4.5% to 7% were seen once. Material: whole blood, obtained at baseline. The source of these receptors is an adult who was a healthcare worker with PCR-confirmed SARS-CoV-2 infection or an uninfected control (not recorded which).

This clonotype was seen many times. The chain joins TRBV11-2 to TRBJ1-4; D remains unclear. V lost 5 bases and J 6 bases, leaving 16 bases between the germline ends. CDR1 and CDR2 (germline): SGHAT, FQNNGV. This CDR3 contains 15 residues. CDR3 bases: TGTGCCAGCAGCGAACGGGGAGCGGGTGATGAAAAACTGTTTTTT. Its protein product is CASSERGAGDEKLFF. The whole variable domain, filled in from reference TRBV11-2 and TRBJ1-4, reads EAGVAQSPRYKIIEKRQSVAFWCNPISGHATLYWYQQILGQGPKLLIQFQNNGVVDDSQLPKDRFSAERLKGVDSTLKIQPAKLEDSAVYLCASSERGAGDEKLFFGSGTQLSVL.

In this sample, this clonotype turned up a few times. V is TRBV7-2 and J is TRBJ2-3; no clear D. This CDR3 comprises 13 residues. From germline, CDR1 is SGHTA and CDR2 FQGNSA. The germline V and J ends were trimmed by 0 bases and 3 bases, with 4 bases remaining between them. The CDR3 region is CASSLANTDTQYF. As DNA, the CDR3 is TGTGCCAGCAGCTTAGCCAATACAGATACGCAGTATTTT.

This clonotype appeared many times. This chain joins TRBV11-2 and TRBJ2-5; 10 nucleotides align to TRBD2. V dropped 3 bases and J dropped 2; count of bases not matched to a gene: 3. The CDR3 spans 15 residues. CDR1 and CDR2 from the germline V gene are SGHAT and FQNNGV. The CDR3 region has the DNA TGTGCCAGCAGCTTGAGTAGCGGGGGGCAAGAGACCCAGTACTTC. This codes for CASSLSSGGQETQYF.

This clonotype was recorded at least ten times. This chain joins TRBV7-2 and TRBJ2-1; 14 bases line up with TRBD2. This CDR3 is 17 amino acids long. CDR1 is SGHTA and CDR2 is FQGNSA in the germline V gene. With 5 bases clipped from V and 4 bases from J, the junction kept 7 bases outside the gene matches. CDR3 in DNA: TGTGCCAGCAGCCCAGGAGGACTAGCGGGAGGATACAATGAGCAGTTCTTC. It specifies CASSPGGLAGGYNEQFF.

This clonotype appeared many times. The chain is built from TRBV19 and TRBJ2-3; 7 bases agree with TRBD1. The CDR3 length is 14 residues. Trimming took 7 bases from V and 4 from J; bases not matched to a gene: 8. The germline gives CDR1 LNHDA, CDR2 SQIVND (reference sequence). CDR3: CASTVRQGSDTQYF. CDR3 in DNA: TGTGCCAGTACCGTACGACAGGGCTCAGATACGCAGTATTTT. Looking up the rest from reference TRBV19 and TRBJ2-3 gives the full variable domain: DGGITQSPKYLFRKEGQNVTLSCEQNLNHDAMYWYRQDPGQGLRLIYYSQIVNDFQKGDIAEGYSVSREKKESFPLTVTSAQKNPTAFYLCASTVRQGSDTQYFGPGTRLTVL.

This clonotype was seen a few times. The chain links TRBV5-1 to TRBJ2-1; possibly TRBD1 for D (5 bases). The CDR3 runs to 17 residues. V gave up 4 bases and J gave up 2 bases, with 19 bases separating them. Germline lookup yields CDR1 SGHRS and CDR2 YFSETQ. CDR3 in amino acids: CASSPAVGLIAYNEQFF. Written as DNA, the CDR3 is TGCGCCAGCAGCCCCGCAGTGGGGCTGATCGCCTACAATGAGCAGTTCTTC.

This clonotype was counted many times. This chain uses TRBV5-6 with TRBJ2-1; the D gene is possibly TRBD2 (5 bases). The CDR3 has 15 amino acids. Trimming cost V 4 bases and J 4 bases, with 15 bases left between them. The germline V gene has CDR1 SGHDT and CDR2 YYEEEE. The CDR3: CASSLSPGSYNEQFF. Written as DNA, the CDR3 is TGTGCCAGCAGCCTCTCGCCGGGAAGTTACAATGAGCAGTTCTTC.

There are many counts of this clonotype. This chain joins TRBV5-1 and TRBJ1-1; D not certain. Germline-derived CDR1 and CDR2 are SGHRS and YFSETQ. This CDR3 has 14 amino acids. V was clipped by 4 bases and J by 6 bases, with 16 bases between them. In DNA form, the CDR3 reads TGCGCCAGCAGCACCGGCCCCCGGGTTGCTGAAGCTTTCTTT. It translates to CASSTGPRVAEAFF.